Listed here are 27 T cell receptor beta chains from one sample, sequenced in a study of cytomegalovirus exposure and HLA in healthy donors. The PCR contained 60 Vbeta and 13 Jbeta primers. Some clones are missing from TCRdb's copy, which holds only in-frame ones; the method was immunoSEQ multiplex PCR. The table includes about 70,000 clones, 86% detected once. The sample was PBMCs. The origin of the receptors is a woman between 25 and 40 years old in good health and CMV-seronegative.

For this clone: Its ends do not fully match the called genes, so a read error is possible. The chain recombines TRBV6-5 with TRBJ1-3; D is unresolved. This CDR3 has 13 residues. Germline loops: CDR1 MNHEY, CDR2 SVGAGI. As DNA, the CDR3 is TGTGCTAGCACCCGGGATGACGGAAACACCATATATTTT. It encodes CASTRDDGNTIYF.

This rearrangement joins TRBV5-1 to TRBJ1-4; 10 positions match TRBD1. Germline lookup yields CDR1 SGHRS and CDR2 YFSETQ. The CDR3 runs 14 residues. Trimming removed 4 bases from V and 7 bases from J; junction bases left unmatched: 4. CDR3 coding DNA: TGCGCCAGCAGCGCCGGACAGGGGGGTGAAAAACTGTTTTTT. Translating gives CASSAGQGGEKLFF.

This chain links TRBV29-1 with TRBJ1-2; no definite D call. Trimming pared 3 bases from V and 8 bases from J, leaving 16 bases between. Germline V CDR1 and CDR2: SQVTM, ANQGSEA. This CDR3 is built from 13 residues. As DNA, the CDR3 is TGCAGCGTTGATTGGGAGAGCTCGCGCGGCTACACCTTC. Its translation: CSVDWESSRGYTF.

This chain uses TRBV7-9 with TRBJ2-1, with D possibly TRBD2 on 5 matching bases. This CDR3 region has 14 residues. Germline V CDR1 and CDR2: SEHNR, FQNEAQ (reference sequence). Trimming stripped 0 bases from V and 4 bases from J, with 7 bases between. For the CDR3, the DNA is TGTGCCAGCAGCTTAGCGGGCGGGTACAATGAGCAGTTCTTC. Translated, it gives CASSLAGGYNEQFF.

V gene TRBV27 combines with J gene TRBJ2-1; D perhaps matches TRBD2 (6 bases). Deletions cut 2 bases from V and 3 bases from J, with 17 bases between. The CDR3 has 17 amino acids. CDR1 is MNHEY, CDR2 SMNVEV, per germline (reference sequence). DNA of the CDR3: TGTGCCAGCAGTTTAAGGGCTAGCGACCCCTTCTACAATGAGCAGTTCTTC. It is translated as CASSLRASDPFYNEQFF.

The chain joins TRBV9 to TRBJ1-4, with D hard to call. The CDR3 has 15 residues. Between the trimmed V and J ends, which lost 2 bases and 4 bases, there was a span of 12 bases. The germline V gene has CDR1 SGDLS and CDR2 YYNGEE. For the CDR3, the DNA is TGTGCCAGCAGCGTTTCGGGGAATGATAATGAAAAACTGTTTTTT. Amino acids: CASSVSGNDNEKLFF.

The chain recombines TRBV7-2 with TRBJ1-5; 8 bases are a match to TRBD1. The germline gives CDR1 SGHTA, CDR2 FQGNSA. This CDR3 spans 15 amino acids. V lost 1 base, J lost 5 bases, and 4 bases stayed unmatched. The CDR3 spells CASSLGGQEYQPQHF. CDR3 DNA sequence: TGTGCCAGCAGCTTAGGGGGACAGGAGTATCAGCCCCAGCATTTT.

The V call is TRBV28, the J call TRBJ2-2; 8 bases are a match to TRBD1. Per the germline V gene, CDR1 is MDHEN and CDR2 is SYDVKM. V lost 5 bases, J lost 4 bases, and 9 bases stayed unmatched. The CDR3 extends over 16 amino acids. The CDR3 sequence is CASSGSGGAGTGELFF. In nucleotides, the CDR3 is TGTGCCAGCAGTGGATCAGGGGGCGCGGGCACCGGGGAGCTGTTTTTT.

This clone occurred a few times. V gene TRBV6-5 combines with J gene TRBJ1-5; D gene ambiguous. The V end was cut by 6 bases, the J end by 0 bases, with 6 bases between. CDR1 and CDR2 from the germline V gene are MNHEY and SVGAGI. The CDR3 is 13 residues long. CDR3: CASRRDSNQPQHF. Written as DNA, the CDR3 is TGTGCCAGCAGGAGGGATAGCAATCAGCCCCAGCATTTT.

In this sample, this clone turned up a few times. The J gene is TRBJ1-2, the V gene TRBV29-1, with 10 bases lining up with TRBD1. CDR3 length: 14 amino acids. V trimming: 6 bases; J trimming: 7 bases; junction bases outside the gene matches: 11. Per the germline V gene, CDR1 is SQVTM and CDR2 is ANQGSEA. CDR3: CSVGTGQGIGGYTF. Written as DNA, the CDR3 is TGCAGCGTCGGTACGGGACAGGGGATCGGTGGCTACACCTTC.

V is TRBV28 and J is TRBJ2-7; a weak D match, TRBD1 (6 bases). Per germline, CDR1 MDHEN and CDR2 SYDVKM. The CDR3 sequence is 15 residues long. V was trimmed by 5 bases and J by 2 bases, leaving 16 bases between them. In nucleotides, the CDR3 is TGTGCCAGCAGTGGGGGCGTCAGGCCCACCTACGAGCAGTACTTC. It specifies CASSGGVRPTYEQYF.

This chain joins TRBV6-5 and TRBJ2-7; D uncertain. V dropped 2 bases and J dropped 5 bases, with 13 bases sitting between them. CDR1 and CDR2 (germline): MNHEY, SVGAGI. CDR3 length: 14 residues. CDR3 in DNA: TGTGCCAGCAGTTACGGTGTGGCCAGCGACGAGCAGTACTTC. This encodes CASSYGVASDEQYF.

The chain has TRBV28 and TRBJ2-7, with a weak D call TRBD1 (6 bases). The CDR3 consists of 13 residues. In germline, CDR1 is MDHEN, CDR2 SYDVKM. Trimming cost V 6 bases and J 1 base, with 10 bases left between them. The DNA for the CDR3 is TGTGCCAGCAGGAACAGGGCTTCCTACGAGCAGTACTTC. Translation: CASRNRASYEQYF.

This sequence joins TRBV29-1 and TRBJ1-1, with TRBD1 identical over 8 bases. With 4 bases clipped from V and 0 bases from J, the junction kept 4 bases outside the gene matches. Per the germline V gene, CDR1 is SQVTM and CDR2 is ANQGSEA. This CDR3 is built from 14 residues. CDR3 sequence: CSVVPTGVNTEAFF. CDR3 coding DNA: TGCAGCGTTGTACCGACAGGGGTGAACACTGAAGCTTTCTTT.

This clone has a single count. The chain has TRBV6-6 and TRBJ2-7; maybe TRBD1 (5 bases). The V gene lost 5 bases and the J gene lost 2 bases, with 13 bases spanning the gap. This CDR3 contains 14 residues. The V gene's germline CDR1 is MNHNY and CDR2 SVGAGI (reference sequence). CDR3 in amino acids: CASSTQGATYEQYF. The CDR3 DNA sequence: TGTGCCAGCAGTACCCAAGGGGCGACCTACGAGCAGTACTTC.

The CDR3 sequence is CASSSLRWDNNEQFF. The CDR3, as DNA: TGTGCCAGCAGCTCTCTTCGGTGGGACAACAATGAGCAGTTCTTC. This chain connects TRBV13 to TRBJ2-1; D might be TRBD1 (6 bases). The V gene's germline CDR1 is PRHDT and CDR2 FYEKMQ (reference sequence). Deletions cut 4 bases from V and 5 bases from J, with 15 bases between. CDR3 length equals 15 residues. Using reference TRBV13 and TRBJ2-1 for the parts outside the CDR3, the full variable domain is AAGVIQSPRHLIKEKRETATLKCYPIPRHDTVYWYQQGPGQDPQFLISFYEKMQSDKGSIPDRFSAQQFSDYHSELNMSSLELGDSALYFCASSSLRWDNNEQFFGPGTRLTVL.

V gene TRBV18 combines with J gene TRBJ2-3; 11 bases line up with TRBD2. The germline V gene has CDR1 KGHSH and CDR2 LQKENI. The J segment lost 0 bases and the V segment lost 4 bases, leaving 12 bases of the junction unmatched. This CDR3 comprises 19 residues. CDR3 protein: CASSLTPPTSGRSTDTQYF. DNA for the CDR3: TGTGCCAGCTCACTAACGCCCCCTACTAGCGGGAGAAGCACAGATACGCAGTATTTT.

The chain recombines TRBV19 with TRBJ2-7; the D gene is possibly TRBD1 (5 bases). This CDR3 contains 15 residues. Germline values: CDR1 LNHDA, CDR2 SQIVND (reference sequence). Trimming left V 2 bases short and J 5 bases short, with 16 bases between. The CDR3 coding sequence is TGTGCCAGTAGTATAATCATGAGCAGGGTGGACGAGCAGTACTTC. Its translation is CASSIIMSRVDEQYF.

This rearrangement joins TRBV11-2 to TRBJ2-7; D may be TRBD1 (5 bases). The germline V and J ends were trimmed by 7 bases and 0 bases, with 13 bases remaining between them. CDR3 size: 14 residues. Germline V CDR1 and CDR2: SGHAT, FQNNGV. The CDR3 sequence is CASTPDTISYEQYF. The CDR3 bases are TGTGCCAGCACCCCGGACACGATCTCCTACGAGCAGTACTTC.

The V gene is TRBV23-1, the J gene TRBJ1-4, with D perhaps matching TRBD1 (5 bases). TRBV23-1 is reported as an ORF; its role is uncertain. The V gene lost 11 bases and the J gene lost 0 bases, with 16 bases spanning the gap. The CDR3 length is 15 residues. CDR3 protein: CAGGGSTATNEKLFF. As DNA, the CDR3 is TGCGCCGGGGGGGGATCGACAGCAACTAATGAAAAACTGTTTTTT.

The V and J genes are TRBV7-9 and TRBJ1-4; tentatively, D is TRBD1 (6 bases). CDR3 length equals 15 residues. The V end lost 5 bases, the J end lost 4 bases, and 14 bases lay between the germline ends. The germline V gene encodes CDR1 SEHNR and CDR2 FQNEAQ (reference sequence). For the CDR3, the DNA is TGTGCCAGCAGCGAATACAGGGAGATTAATGAAAAACTGTTTTTT. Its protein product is CASSEYREINEKLFF.

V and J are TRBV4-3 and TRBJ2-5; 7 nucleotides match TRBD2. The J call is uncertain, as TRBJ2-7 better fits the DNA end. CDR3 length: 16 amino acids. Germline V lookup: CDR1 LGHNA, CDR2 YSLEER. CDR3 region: CASSPLGGEGTYEQYF. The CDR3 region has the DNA TGCGCCAGCAGCCCCTTAGGAGGGGAGGGGACCTACGAGCAGTACTTC.

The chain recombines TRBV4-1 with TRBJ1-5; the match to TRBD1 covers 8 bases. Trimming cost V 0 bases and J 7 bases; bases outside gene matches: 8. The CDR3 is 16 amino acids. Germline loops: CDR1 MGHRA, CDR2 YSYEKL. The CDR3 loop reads CASSQEATGDNQPQHF. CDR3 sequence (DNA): TGCGCCAGCAGCCAAGAAGCGACAGGGGATAACCAGCCCCAGCATTTT.

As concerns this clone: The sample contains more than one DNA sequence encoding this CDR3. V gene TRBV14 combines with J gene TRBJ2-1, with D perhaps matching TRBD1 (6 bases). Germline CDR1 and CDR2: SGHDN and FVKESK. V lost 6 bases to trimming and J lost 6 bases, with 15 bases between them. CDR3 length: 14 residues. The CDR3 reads CASSPGAPVNEQFF. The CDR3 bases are TGTGCCAGCAGTCCAGGGGCTCCCGTCAATGAGCAGTTCTTC.

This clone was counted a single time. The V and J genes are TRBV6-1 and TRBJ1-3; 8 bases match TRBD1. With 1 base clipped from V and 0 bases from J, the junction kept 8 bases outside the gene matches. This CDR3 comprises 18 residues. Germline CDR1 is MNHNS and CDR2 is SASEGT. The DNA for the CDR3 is TGTGCCAGCAGTGAAGTACACAGGACAGGGCCCTCTGGAAACACCATATATTTT. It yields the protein CASSEVHRTGPSGNTIYF.

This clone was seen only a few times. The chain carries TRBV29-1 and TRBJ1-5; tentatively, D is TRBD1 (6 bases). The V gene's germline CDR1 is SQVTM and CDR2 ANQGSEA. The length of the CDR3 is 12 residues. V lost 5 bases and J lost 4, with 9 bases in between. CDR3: CSVRDTNQPQHF. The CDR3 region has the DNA TGCAGCGTTAGGGACACAAATCAGCCCCAGCATTTT.

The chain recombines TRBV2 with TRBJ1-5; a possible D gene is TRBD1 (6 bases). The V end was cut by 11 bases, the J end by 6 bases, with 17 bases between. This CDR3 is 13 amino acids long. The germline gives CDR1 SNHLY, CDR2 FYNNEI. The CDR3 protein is CAAQGGEGQPQHF. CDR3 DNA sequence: TGTGCCGCACAGGGAGGGGAAGGTCAGCCCCAGCATTTT.